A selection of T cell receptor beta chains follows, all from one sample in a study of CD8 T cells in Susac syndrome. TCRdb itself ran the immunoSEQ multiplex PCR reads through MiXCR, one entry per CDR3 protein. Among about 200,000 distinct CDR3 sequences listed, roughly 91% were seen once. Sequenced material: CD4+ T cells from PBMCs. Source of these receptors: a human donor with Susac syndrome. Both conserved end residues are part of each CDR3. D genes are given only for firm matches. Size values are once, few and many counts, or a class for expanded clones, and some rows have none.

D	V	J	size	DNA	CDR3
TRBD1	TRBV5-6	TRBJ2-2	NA	TGTGCCAGCAGCTTGGTGCAGGGGGCTGCCGGGGAGCTGTTTTTT	CASSLVQGAAGELFF
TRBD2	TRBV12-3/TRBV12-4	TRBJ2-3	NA	TGTGCCAGCAGTCCGACTAGCGGGAATAGAAACACAGATACGCAGTATTTT	CASSPTSGNRNTDTQYF
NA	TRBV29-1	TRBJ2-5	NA	TGCAGCGTCCTCGCGGACAGTCAAGAGACCCAGTACTTC	CSVLADSQETQYF
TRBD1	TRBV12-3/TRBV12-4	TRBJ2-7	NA	TGTGCCAGCAGTTTCCTTACAGGGGGCTACGAGCAGTACTTC	CASSFLTGGYEQYF
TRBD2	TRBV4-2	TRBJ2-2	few	TGTGCCAGCAGCCAAGTTAGCGGGGGGTCGACTGGGGAGCTGTTTTTT	CASSQVSGGSTGELFF
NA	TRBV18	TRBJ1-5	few	TGTGCCAGCAGTCCGCAGGGTTATAGCAATCAGCCCCAGCATTTT	CASSPQGYSNQPQHF
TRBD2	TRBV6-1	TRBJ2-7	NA	TGTGCCAGCAGTGAACTAGCGGTATCCTACGAGCAGTACTTC	CASSELAVSYEQYF
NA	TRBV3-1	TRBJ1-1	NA	TGTGCCAGCAGCCAAGGGGGATCGGCTGAAGCTTTCTTT	CASSQGGSAEAFF
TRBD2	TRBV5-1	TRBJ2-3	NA	TGCGCCAGCAGCCCGGGGACTAGCGGGAGACGAGATACGCAGTATTTT	CASSPGTSGRRDTQYF
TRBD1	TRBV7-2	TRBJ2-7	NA	TGTGCCAGCAGCACCCCAGACAGGGGGTCAAGGGAGCAGTACTTC	CASSTPDRGSREQYF
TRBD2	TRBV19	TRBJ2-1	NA	TGTGCCAGTAGTTCCATAGCGGGAGGGCCGCATGAGCAGTTCTTC	CASSSIAGGPHEQFF
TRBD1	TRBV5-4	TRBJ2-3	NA	TGTGCCAGCAGCTTGGGGACAGGGGGCTCCAGCACAGATACGCAGTATTTT	CASSLGTGGSSTDTQYF
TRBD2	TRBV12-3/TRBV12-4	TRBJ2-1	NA	TGTGCCAGCAGGTCCGGGACTAGCGGATACAATGAGCAGTTCTTC	CASRSGTSGYNEQFF
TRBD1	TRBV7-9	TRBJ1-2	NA	TGTGCCAGCAGCTTAGACAGGGGCCCTAACTATGGCTACACCTTC	CASSLDRGPNYGYTF
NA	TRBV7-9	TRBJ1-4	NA	TGTGCCAGCAGCTCGGTCACTAATGAAAAACTGTTTTTT	CASSSVTNEKLFF
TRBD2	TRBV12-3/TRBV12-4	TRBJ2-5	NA	TGTGCCAGCAGTTTAGGCATAGCGGGGGTACAAGAGACCCAGTACTTC	CASSLGIAGVQETQYF
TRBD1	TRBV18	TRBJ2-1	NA	TGTGCCAGCTCACGCGACAGGGCCCTCTACAATGAGCAGTTCTTC	CASSRDRALYNEQFF
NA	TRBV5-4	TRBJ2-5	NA	TGTGCCAGCAGCTTGGGAAGTGGGGGGGAGACCCAGTACTTC	CASSLGSGGETQYF
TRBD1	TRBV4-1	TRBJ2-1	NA	TGCGCCAGCAGCCAAGAGTTTCGAAAGGGACAGTCATACAATGAGCAGTTCTTC	CASSQEFRKGQSYNEQFF
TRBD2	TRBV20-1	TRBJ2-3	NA	TGCAGTGCGAAACGGGAGGGCCTAACAGATACGCAGTATTTT	CSAKREGLTDTQYF
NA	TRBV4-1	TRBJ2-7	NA	TGCGCCAGCAGCCAAAGACAGGGACTCTGGTACGAGCAGTACTTC	CASSQRQGLWYEQYF
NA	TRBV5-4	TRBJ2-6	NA	TGTGCCAGCAGTTTCGCTCTTCTGGGCAGGGAGAGCTCTGGGGCCAACGTCCTGACTTTC	CASSFALLGRESSGANVLTF
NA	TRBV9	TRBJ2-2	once	TGTGCCAGCACCGGGAGCAACACCGGGGAGCTGTTTTTT	CASTGSNTGELFF
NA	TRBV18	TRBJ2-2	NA	TGTGCCAGCTCCCTTGGGCCAGGACTCACCGGGGAGCTGTTTTTT	CASSLGPGLTGELFF
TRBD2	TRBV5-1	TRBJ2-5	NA	TGCGCCAGCCAGCGGGGGTCTCTCGGGGAGACCCAGTACTTC	CASQRGSLGETQYF
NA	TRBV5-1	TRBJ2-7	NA	TGCGCCAGCAGCGAAGGCCACTACGAGCAGTACTTC	CASSEGHYEQYF
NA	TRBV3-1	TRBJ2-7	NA	TGTGCCAGCAGTCGGAAGGGGGGTGGCAACGAGCAGTACTTC	CASSRKGGGNEQYF
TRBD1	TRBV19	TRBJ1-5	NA	TGTGCCAGCCGGGACAGGGGTGCTCAGCCCCAGCATTTT	CASRDRGAQPQHF
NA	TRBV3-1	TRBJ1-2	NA	TGTGCCAGCAGCGCCCAGGGTAACTATGGCTACACCTTC	CASSAQGNYGYTF
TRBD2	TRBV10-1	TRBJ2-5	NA	TGCGCCAGCAGTAGACTAGCGGGAGAGACCCAGTACTTC	CASSRLAGETQYF
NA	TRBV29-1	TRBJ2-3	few	TGCAGCGCCTGGGGCGGGGTGTTAGATACGCAGTATTTT	CSAWGGVLDTQYF
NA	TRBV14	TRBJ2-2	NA	TGTGCCAGCAGCCTCCAGGGGTTCACCGGGGAGCTGTTTTTT	CASSLQGFTGELFF
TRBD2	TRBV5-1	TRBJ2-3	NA	TGCGCCAGCAGCGTCAGCGGGACTAGTAGGTCAGATACGCAGTATTTT	CASSVSGTSRSDTQYF
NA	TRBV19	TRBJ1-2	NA	TGTGCCAGTACTATGGGTTGGAATGGCTACACCTTC	CASTMGWNGYTF
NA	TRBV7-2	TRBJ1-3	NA	TGTGCCAGCAGCTTATGGGTAGCGGCTCGCTCTGGAAACACCATATATTTT	CASSLWVAARSGNTIYF
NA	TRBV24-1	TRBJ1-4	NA	TGTGCCACCAGTGCCGGAACTTCAACTAATGAAAAACTGTTTTTT	CATSAGTSTNEKLFF
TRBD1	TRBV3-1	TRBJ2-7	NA	TGTGCCAGCAGCCCCAGGGACAGCCCTATCGGCGAGCAGTACTTC	CASSPRDSPIGEQYF
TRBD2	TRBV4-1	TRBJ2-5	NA	TGCGCCAGCAGCCAATACACCCTGACTAGCGGACGCTCCGGAGAGGCCCAGTACTTC	CASSQYTLTSGRSGEAQYF
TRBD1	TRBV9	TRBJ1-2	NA	TGTGCCAGCAGCCGGACAGGGTACTATGGCTACACCTTC	CASSRTGYYGYTF
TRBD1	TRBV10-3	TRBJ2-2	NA	TGTGCCGCAAGGGACAGGCCAAACACCGGGGAGCTGTTTTTT	CAARDRPNTGELFF
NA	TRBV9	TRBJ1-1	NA	TGTGCCAGCAGCGCGAACAGCCCTGAAGCTTTCTTT	CASSANSPEAFF
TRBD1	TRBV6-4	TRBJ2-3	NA	TGTGCCAGCAGTAGGGGACAGGGTACAGATACGCAGTATTTT	CASSRGQGTDTQYF
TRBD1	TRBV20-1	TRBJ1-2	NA	TGCAGTGCTAGAGGGACAGGGAAGAACTATGGCTACACCTTC	CSARGTGKNYGYTF
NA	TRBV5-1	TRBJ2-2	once	TGCGCCAGCAGCTTGGACAGGGCCGGGGAGCTGTTTTTT	CASSLDRAGELFF
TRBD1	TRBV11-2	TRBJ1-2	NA	TGTGCCAGCAGGAGACAGGGCTACGGCTACACCTTC	CASRRQGYGYTF
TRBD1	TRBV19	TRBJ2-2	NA	TGTGCCAGTAGCGGACAGGGGGCCAACACCGGGGAGCTGTTTTTT	CASSGQGANTGELFF
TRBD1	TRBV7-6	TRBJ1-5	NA	TGTGCCAGCAGCCTACTGGACAGGGGGCTCGGGCAGCCCCAGCATTTT	CASSLLDRGLGQPQHF
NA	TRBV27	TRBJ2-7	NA	TGTGCCAGCAGTCCTCGCGGAGGTCCCGACGAGCAGTACTTC	CASSPRGGPDEQYF
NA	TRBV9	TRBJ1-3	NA	TGTGCCAGCAGCGCATTAACAGGGATCGGAAACACCATATATTTT	CASSALTGIGNTIYF
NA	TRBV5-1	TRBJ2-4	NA	TGCGCCAGCAGCTTGGGATCAGACCTAGCCAAAAACATTCAGTACTTC	CASSLGSDLAKNIQYF
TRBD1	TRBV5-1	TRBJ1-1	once	TGCGCCAGCAGCAGCGACAGGGGCAGCCTCACTGAAGCTTTCTTT	CASSSDRGSLTEAFF